This passage covers 5 T cell receptor beta chains from one sample sequenced in a study of beta chain features in type 1 diabetes. General study results and limits: Type 1 diabetes patients had moderately but significantly shorter TCRB CDR3s in all four CD4+ subsets.

Sequenced material consisted of expressed TCRB transcripts (all of the isolated RNA was reverse transcribed). TCRdb's table, derived via immunoSEQ multiplex PCR, lists solely in-frame clones and lacks some. In the table there are around 140,000 clones, 9% of which are singletons. Their antigen targets remain unknown. Material: central memory CD4+ T cells from blood. Receptors originate from a young man with type 1 diabetes.

This sequence joins TRBV7-2 and TRBJ1-4; D remains ambiguous. This CDR3 comprises 12 residues. Deletions cut 5 bases from V and 5 bases from J, with 6 bases between. Germline CDR1 is SGHTA and CDR2 is FQGNSA. The CDR3 DNA reads as TGTGCCAGCAGCCCCGTAAATGAAAAACTGTTTTTT. It translates to CASSPVNEKLFF.

This clone was seen a handful of times. The chain recombines TRBV4-2 with TRBJ1-6; weak D call: TRBD1 (6 bases). From germline, CDR1 is LGHNA and CDR2 YNFKEQ. V lost 1 base and J 7 bases, leaving 17 bases between the germline ends. This CDR3 is built from 17 residues. The CDR3 bases are TGTGCCAGCAGCCAAGTCAGGTCCAAGGGGGTCAATTCACCCCTCCACTTT. It yields the protein CASSQVRSKGVNSPLHF.

The chain employs TRBV7-3 and TRBJ1-2; 8 nucleotides match TRBD1. The V and J ends lost 3 bases and 4 bases, in that order; junction bases with no gene match: 1. Germline assignment: CDR1 SGHTA and CDR2 FQGTGA. The CDR3 length is 13 residues. Here the CDR3 DNA reads TGTGCCAGCAGCTTCACAGGGGGCTATGGCTACACCTTC. This sequence encodes CASSFTGGYGYTF.

This clone was seen only a few times. The chain recombines TRBV5-1 with TRBJ1-6, with a tentative D call TRBD1 (5 bases). Germline CDR1 SGHRS, CDR2 YFSETQ. The length of the CDR3 is 12 residues. The V end lost 5 bases, the J end lost 13 bases, and 13 bases lay between the germline ends. The CDR3 reads CASRERGEPLHF. The CDR3 DNA reads as TGCGCCAGCAGGGAGCGGGGCGAGCCCCTCCACTTT.

This sequence joins TRBV28 and TRBJ2-2; maybe TRBD2 (6 bases). The germline gives CDR1 MDHEN, CDR2 SYDVKM. V lost 2 bases and J lost 4, with 17 bases in between. This CDR3 region has 17 residues. Written as DNA, the CDR3 is TGTGCCAGCAGTTTAGGAGGGGCTGGCGGTGGCACCGGGGAGCTGTTTTTT. Protein sequence: CASSLGGAGGGTGELFF.